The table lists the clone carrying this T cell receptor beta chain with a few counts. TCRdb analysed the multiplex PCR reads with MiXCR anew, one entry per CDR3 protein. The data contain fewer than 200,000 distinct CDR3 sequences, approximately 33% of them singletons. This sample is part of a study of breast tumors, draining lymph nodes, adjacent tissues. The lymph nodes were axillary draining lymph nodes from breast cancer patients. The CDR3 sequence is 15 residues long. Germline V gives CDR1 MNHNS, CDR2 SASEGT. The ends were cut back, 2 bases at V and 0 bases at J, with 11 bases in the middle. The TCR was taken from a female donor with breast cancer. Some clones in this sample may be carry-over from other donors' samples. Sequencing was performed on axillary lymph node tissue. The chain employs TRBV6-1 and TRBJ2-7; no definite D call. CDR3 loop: CASSETQVSSYEQYF. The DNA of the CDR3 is TGTGCCAGCAGTGAAACGCAGGTCAGCTCCTACGAGCAGTACTTC.